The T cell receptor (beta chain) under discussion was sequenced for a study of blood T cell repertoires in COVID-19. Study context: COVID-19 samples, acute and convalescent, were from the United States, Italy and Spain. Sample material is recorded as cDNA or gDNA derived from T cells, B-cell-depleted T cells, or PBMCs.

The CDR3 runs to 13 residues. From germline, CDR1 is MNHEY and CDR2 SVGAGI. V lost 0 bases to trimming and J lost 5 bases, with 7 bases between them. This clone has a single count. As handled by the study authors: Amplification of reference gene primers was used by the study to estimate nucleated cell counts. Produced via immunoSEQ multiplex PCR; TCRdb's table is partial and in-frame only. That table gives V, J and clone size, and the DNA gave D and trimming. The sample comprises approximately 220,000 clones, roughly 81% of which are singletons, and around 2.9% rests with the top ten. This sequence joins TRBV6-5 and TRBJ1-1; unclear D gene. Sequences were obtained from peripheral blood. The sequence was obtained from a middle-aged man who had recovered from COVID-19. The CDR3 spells CASSYSPGTEAFF. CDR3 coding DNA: TGTGCCAGCAGTTACTCCCCGGGAACTGAAGCTTTCTTT.